This TCR beta chain was observed in a study of T cells in Graves' hyperthyroidism and ophthalmopathy. Study background: The initial diagnosis was the point when peripheral blood was collected, ahead of any treatment.

This clonotype came up many times. As yet, its antigen is unknown. With 3 bases removed from V and 0 bases from J, the gap between germline ends came to 12 bases. This CDR3 region has 16 residues. The germline gives CDR1 SNHLY, CDR2 FYNNEI. Patients aged 18 to 65 had newly diagnosed hyperthyroidism of under 2 months' duration. Amplification of TCR beta CDR3 regions was performed using RNA transcripts as template. HTBI primers drove first-round RT-PCR of the TCR CDR3. Using its own MiXCR run on the multiplex PCR reads, TCRdb lists one record per CDR3 protein. Of more than 550,000 distinct CDR3 sequences listed, under 20% are singletons. Findings and limits, study-wide: Blood also contained most expanded thyroid clonotypes above 0.001. Ophthalmopathy and stable hyperthyroidism were separated by a 13 V-J model.

This clonotype originated in a woman aged 45-65 years with Graves' hyperthyroidism that later progressed to Graves' ophthalmopathy. Sequencing input: blood. The V and J genes are TRBV2 and TRBJ2-1; perhaps TRBD2 as D (6 bases). This CDR3 is CASSDTIADSYNEQFF. Written as DNA, the CDR3 is TGTGCCAGCAGTGATACTATAGCGGACTCCTACAATGAGCAGTTCTTC.